The clone carrying this T cell receptor beta chain appeared many times. These data come from a study of early T cells in non-severe SARS-CoV-2 infection. Individual cDNA molecules were tagged with unique molecular identifiers. TCRdb re-derived calls from the 5' RACE reads in MiXCR, one entry per CDR3 protein. Among about 61,000 distinct CDR3 sequences, 10% to 11% were seen once, and the ten largest hold 1.5% to 2%. With 3 bases removed from V and 8 bases from J, the gap between germline ends came to 11 bases. This CDR3 region has 14 residues. Germline lookup yields CDR1 SEHNR and CDR2 FQNEAQ (reference sequence).

The source material was whole blood. The gene calls are TRBV7-9 and TRBJ1-6; D ambiguous. This receptor was obtained from an adult who was a healthcare worker with PCR-confirmed SARS-CoV-2 infection or an uninfected control (not recorded which). CDR3 nucleotides: TGTGCCAGCAGCTTCCGGGATTTTGATTCACCCCTCCACTTT. Amino acids: CASSFRDFDSPLHF.